This T cell receptor beta chain derives from a study of shared clonotypes between healthy human individuals. Study-wide results and limits: Roughly 5% of naive CD4 clonotypes were shared across four donors. Naive subsets typically showed greater estimated richness than memory subsets. Collection of samples was limited to blood; tissue repertoires likely differ.

Looked up from germline, CDR1 is SGHNT and CDR2 is YENEEA. The CDR3 contains 15 residues. The V and J ends lost 1 base and 3 bases respectively, with 9 bases between them. Concerning this clone itself: The antigen is undetermined.

The assay was carried out at the deep level. The data were produced by immunoSEQ multiplex PCR, yet TCRdb's version contains in-frame clones alone and is incomplete. The sample holds roughly 2.6 million clones, more than 80% seen once. This receptor was obtained from a man aged 18-30 years in good health. The rearrangement joins TRBV11-3 to TRBJ2-2; D gene unclear. The sequenced sample was naive CD4+ T cells sorted from blood. As for subset: CD45RA+ positively selected. The CDR3 nucleotides are TGTGCCAGCAGCTTAGGGGGTGAGGACACCGGGGAGCTGTTTTTT. As protein: CASSLGGEDTGELFF.